These T cell receptor beta chains were read from a single sample in a study of T cells after posttransplantation cyclophosphamide. Libraries were prepared by immunoSEQ multiplex PCR; TCRdb keeps only in-frame clonotypes and omits some of them. The profile covers some 43,000 clones, none occurring a single time. Specimen: PBMCs. The receptors shown here come from a man aged 35 to 55 in good health, CMV-negative, and a related stem cell transplant donor. CDR3s include the opening cysteine and the closing phenylalanine or tryptophan.

V gene: TRBV6-4; CDR3 protein: CASSVEGARTDTQYF
V gene: TRBV29-1; CDR3 protein: CSVETSGDYNEQFF
V gene: TRBV7-3; CDR3 protein: CASSSIRQVRNTEAFF
V gene: TRBV18; CDR3 protein: CASSPATEGVYGYTF
V gene: TRBV27; CDR3 protein: CASSFRGQGRRETQYF
V gene: TRBV5-4; CDR3 protein: CASSRSSGRDTGELFF
V gene: TRBV19; CDR3 protein: CASKGEFSGSVYEQFF
V gene: TRBV2; CDR3 protein: CASSEGVAADTQYF
V gene: TRBV7-3; CDR3 protein: CASSQTRESYEQYF
V gene: TRBV2; CDR3 protein: CASRRQYNEQFF
V gene: TRBV10-3; CDR3 protein: CASSYSRVDEAFF
V gene: TRBV28; CDR3 protein: CASSLRVSESEKLFF
V gene: TRBV28; CDR3 protein: CASSFPRGNQPQHF